Listed below are T cell receptor beta chains from one sample, sequenced in a study of blood T cell repertoires in COVID-19. Repertoires were generated with immunoSEQ multiplex PCR, while TCRdb's copy carries only in-frame clones and drops some. The sample includes 55,000 to 75,000 clones, around 91% of them seen just once. The sample taken for sequencing was peripheral blood. The receptors shown here come from a human donor in a cohort sampled during active COVID-19. Each CDR3 is given with its conserved first and last residue. The D gene is left open where the match is weak.

d_call: -; j_call: TRBJ1-2; v_call: TRBV18; cdr3_aa: CASSPPMSGAVGYGYTF; cdr3_nt: TGTGCCAGCTCACCACCGATGTCAGGGGCCGTGGGCTATGGCTACACCTTC
d_call: -; j_call: TRBJ1-5; v_call: TRBV3-1/TRBV3-2; cdr3_aa: CASSQDFSSNQPQHF; cdr3_nt: TGTGCCAGCAGCCAAGACTTCTCTAGCAATCAGCCCCAGCATTTT
d_call: -; j_call: TRBJ1-1; v_call: TRBV9; cdr3_aa: CASSSLPRLNTEAFF; cdr3_nt: TGTGCCAGCAGCTCGCTGCCGAGGTTGAACACTGAAGCTTTCTTT
d_call: -; j_call: TRBJ1-1; v_call: TRBV9; cdr3_aa: CASSPVLGGAFF; cdr3_nt: TGTGCCAGCAGCCCGGTCCTGGGGGGAGCTTTCTTT
d_call: -; j_call: TRBJ2-7; v_call: TRBV2; cdr3_aa: CASSNPGSYEQYF; cdr3_nt: TGTGCCAGCAGTAATCCCGGGAGCTACGAGCAGTACTTC
d_call: -; j_call: TRBJ2-1; v_call: TRBV9; cdr3_aa: CASSSGYLNEQFF; cdr3_nt: TGTGCCAGCAGTTCAGGGTACCTCAATGAGCAGTTCTTC
d_call: -; j_call: TRBJ2-7; v_call: TRBV5-1; cdr3_aa: CASSLDVQGYEQYF; cdr3_nt: TGCGCCAGCAGCCTGGACGTACAGGGCTACGAGCAGTACTTC
d_call: -; j_call: TRBJ1-4; v_call: TRBV4-1; cdr3_aa: CASSQETKLFF; cdr3_nt: TGCGCCAGCAGCCAAGAGACTAAACTGTTTTTT
d_call: TRBD1; j_call: TRBJ1-1; v_call: TRBV18; cdr3_aa: CASSPISGQGYTEAFF; cdr3_nt: TGTGCCAGCTCACCCATATCCGGACAGGGGTACACTGAAGCTTTCTTT
d_call: -; j_call: TRBJ2-6; v_call: TRBV11-2; cdr3_aa: CASSSRQDPAHSGANVLTF; cdr3_nt: TGTGCCAGCAGTTCCCGACAGGATCCTGCCCACTCTGGGGCCAACGTCCTGACTTTC
d_call: -; j_call: TRBJ1-1; v_call: TRBV19; cdr3_aa: CASSIGGGTEAFF; cdr3_nt: TGTGCCAGTAGTATAGGAGGGGGAACTGAAGCTTTCTTT
d_call: -; j_call: TRBJ1-6; v_call: TRBV6-5; cdr3_aa: CASTMAGNSPLHF; cdr3_nt: TGTGCCAGCACGATGGCAGGGAATTCACCCCTCCACTTT
d_call: -; j_call: TRBJ1-1; v_call: TRBV21-1; cdr3_aa: CASSNYSVGGKNTEAFF; cdr3_nt: TGTGCCAGCAGCAATTATTCCGTCGGCGGGAAGAACACTGAAGCTTTCTTT
d_call: TRBD2; j_call: TRBJ2-5; v_call: TRBV4-2; cdr3_aa: CASSQEDTLAGGMETQYF; cdr3_nt: TGTGCCAGCAGCCAAGAGGATACGCTAGCGGGGGGTATGGAGACCCAGTACTTC
d_call: -; j_call: TRBJ2-7; v_call: TRBV6-5; cdr3_aa: CASSPYRDPSYEQYF; cdr3_nt: TGTGCCAGCAGCCCGTACAGGGACCCTTCCTACGAGCAGTACTTC
d_call: -; j_call: TRBJ2-3; v_call: TRBV6-4; cdr3_aa: CASSALFSTDTQYF; cdr3_nt: TGTGCCAGCAGCGCGCTCTTTAGCACAGATACGCAGTATTTT
d_call: TRBD2; j_call: TRBJ2-7; v_call: TRBV3-1/TRBV3-2; cdr3_aa: CASSRDGGSSYEQYF; cdr3_nt: TGTGCCAGCAGCCGGGACGGGGGGAGCTCCTACGAGCAGTACTTC
d_call: -; j_call: TRBJ1-5; v_call: TRBV19; cdr3_aa: CGSGQPQHF; cdr3_nt: TGTGGGAGCGGTCAGCCCCAGCATTTT
d_call: -; j_call: TRBJ2-2; v_call: TRBV11-2; cdr3_aa: CASSFRGRGGANTGELFF; cdr3_nt: TGTGCCAGCAGCTTTCGCGGGAGAGGGGGTGCGAACACCGGGGAGCTGTTTTTT
d_call: TRBD1; j_call: TRBJ1-2; v_call: TRBV29-1; cdr3_aa: CSVLTLTRDRGSYGYTF; cdr3_nt: TGCAGCGTCCTCACCCTCACACGGGACAGGGGGAGCTATGGCTACACCTTC
d_call: -; j_call: TRBJ1-1; v_call: TRBV11-1; cdr3_aa: CASSSQGINTEAFF; cdr3_nt: TGTGCCAGCAGCTCACAGGGAATTAACACTGAAGCTTTCTTT